Each of the 2 T cell receptor beta chains below was sequenced from the same sample in a study of blood T cell repertoires in COVID-19. Sequencing was performed with immunoSEQ multiplex PCR; in TCRdb, only in-frame clones are kept and a portion is missing. This sample has 230,000 or so clones, with roughly 80% found just once. The sequenced sample consisted of peripheral blood. These receptors came from a human donor in a cohort sampled during active COVID-19.

The CDR3 DNA reads TGTGCCAGCAGCTTAGACAGGGTCTCCTACGAGCAGTACTTC. Its translation: CASSLDRVSYEQYF. The chain combines TRBV11-2 with TRBJ2-7, with D possibly being TRBD1 (5 bases). Germline assignment: CDR1 SGHAT and CDR2 FQNNGV. CDR3 length: 14 residues. Trimming removed 0 bases from V and 0 bases from J, with 6 bases in between.

The rearrangement joins TRBV3-1 (or the pseudogene TRBV3-2) to TRBJ1-5; D remains unclear. CDR3 size: 13 residues. Germline V CDR1 and CDR2: LGHDT, YNNKEL (reference sequence). V was pared by 6 bases and J by 5 bases, with 11 bases between. Here the CDR3 DNA reads TGTGCCAGCAGAAAACAGTCTTATCAGCCCCAGCATTTT. Translating it yields CASRKQSYQPQHF.